One sample yielded the 25 T cell receptor beta chains listed below, sequenced in a study of sequential checkpoint blockade in melanoma. Treatment in this sample: randomized to nivolumab then ipilimumab (arm A) or the reverse (arm B). Generated by immunoSEQ multiplex PCR, the TCRdb table keeps only in-frame clones and is missing some. Here the sample spans about 4,000 clones, roughly 19% being singletons. The source material was tumor tissue (inferred from file names), sampled from a patient given nivolumab and ipilimumab in sequence. These receptor sequences come from a human donor with melanoma.

In this sample, this clone turned up many times. V gene TRBV11-3 combines with J gene TRBJ2-3, with a weak D call TRBD1 (6 bases). This CDR3 is 15 amino acids long. In germline, CDR1 is SGHNT, CDR2 YENEEA. Trimming left V 6 bases short and J 1 base short, with 14 bases between. CDR3: CASSHPEGGTDTQYF. The CDR3 DNA reads TGTGCCAGCAGTCACCCCGAGGGGGGCACAGATACGCAGTATTTT.

The rearrangement uses TRBV5-1 and TRBJ2-1, with 8 positions matching TRBD1. Unmatched junction bases numbered 6, after V lost 1 base and J lost 3 bases. In germline, CDR1 is SGHRS, CDR2 YFSETQ. This CDR3 has 16 residues. The CDR3 DNA is TGCGCCAGCAGCTTGTCCGGACAGGGTTTCTACAATGAGCAGTTCTTC. Its translation: CASSLSGQGFYNEQFF.

The chain carries TRBV30 and TRBJ2-7; D perhaps matches TRBD1 (5 bases). CDR1 is GTSNPN, CDR2 SVGIG, per germline (reference sequence). CDR3 size: 11 residues. CDR3 in DNA: TGTGCTCAGGGCGACAGCTACGAGCAGTACTTC. This gives the protein CAQGDSYEQYF.

In this sample, this clone turned up many times. The chain has TRBV11-3 and TRBJ2-1, with a weak D call TRBD1 (5 bases). Trimming cost V 2 bases and J 7 bases, with 18 bases left between them. This CDR3 region has 16 residues. Germline-derived CDR1 and CDR2 are SGHNT and YENEEA. In DNA, the CDR3 is TGTGCCAGCAGCTTAACCCAGGGTAATTATGGGAATGAGCAGTTCTTC. Protein sequence: CASSLTQGNYGNEQFF.

This chain connects TRBV29-1 to TRBJ2-5, with TRBD2 identical over 7 bases. The V gene's germline CDR1 is SQVTM and CDR2 ANQGSEA. The CDR3 is made up of 15 amino acids. CDR3 nucleotide sequence: TGCAGACATGGGGGGGTCTTTCGTTACCAAGAGACCCAGTACTTC. This encodes CRHGGVFRYQETQYF.

This clone turned up a few times. V gene TRBV6-8 combines with J gene TRBJ2-2; D not resolved. Germline assignment: CDR1 MNHGY and CDR2 SAAAGT. V dropped 6 bases and J dropped 7 bases, with 9 bases sitting between them. This CDR3 has 12 amino acids. Here the CDR3 reads CASRSWGGELFF. CDR3 in DNA: TGTGCCAGCAGGAGTTGGGGCGGGGAGCTGTTTTTT.

V and J are TRBV15 and TRBJ1-2; D is possibly TRBD1 (5 bases). This CDR3 has 14 residues. Germline V gives CDR1 LNHNV, CDR2 YYDKDF (reference sequence). V was pared by 0 bases and J by 6 bases, with 11 bases between. CDR3 amino acids: CATSRDRQGNGYTF. The CDR3 DNA sequence: TGTGCCACCAGCAGAGATAGGCAGGGTAATGGCTACACCTTC.

This chain connects TRBV5-1 to TRBJ1-1; D ambiguous. Germline V gene sequence: CDR1 SGHRS, CDR2 YFSETQ. The CDR3 is 14 amino acids. Trimming shortened V by 4 bases and J by 5 bases, and 15 bases separated the two germline ends. The CDR3 coding sequence is TGCGCCAGCAGCATCGAGTCGCGCACTACTGAAGCTTTCTTT. Translating it yields CASSIESRTTEAFF.

The chain links TRBV6-8 to TRBJ1-2; 7 bases fit TRBD1. The V gene end was trimmed by 5 bases and the J gene end by 5 bases; junction bases not matched to a gene: 17. The germline V gene encodes CDR1 MNHGY and CDR2 SAAAGT. This CDR3 comprises 17 residues. The CDR3, as DNA: TGTGCCAGCAGTGGACTTAACCTTGGGACAGCTTGGTATGGCTACACCTTC. As protein: CASSGLNLGTAWYGYTF.

The chain has TRBV18 and TRBJ1-4; D is unresolved. The CDR3 spans 14 residues. Germline V gene data show CDR1 as KGHSH and CDR2 as LQKENI. V lost 6 bases and J lost 6, with 14 bases in between. CDR3 sequence reads: CASSRGIHDEKLFF. CDR3 nucleotide sequence: TGTGCCAGCTCCCGAGGGATCCATGATGAAAAACTGTTTTTT.

V and J are TRBV5-1 and TRBJ2-2; D might be TRBD1 or TRBD2, each matching 5 bases. The CDR3 length is 15 residues. With 5 bases removed from V and 4 bases from J, the gap between germline ends came to 15 bases. Germline-derived CDR1 and CDR2 are SGHRS and YFSETQ. The CDR3 protein is CASRPGTVGTGELFF. CDR3 sequence (DNA): TGCGCCAGCAGGCCCGGGACGGTGGGCACCGGGGAGCTGTTTTTT.

This clone was found a few times. The chain links TRBV6-1 to TRBJ1-4; 7 bases line up with TRBD1. The CDR3 is 16 residues long. Trimming took 0 bases from V and 4 from J; bases not matched to a gene: 5. Germline values: CDR1 MNHNS, CDR2 SASEGT. The CDR3 protein is CASSEAGGQINEKLFF. In DNA, the CDR3 is TGTGCCAGCAGTGAAGCGGGGGGACAGATTAATGAAAAACTGTTTTTT.

This clone was counted many times. CDR3 sequence reads: CASSARTGTGANVLTF. CDR3 nucleotide sequence: TGTGCCAGCAGCGCTCGGACAGGGACCGGGGCCAACGTCCTGACTTTC. The chain has TRBV11-3 and TRBJ2-6; 8 bases are a match to TRBD1. Looked up from germline, CDR1 is SGHNT and CDR2 is YENEEA. The trim removed 5 bases at V and 4 bases at J, leaving 7 bases unmatched. This CDR3 is 16 amino acids long.

This chain uses TRBV15 with TRBJ2-5; 8 bases are a match to TRBD1. Germline CDR1 and CDR2: LNHNV and YYDKDF (reference sequence). Germline trimming cut 4 bases from V and 2 bases from J; bases unmatched to any gene: 12. CDR3 length: 17 amino acids. CDR3 in amino acids: CATSTDTGQAAQETQYF. The CDR3 coding sequence is TGTGCCACCAGCACCGATACGGGACAGGCAGCGCAAGAGACCCAGTACTTC.

The chain has TRBV7-2 and TRBJ1-2; D call uncertain. The CDR3 has 13 residues. Deletions cut 3 bases from V and 4 bases from J, with 9 bases between. CDR1 SGHTA and CDR2 FQGNSA come from the germline V gene. The CDR3 DNA is TGTGCCAGCAGCTTTAACAGACCCTATGGCTACACCTTC. Translated, it gives CASSFNRPYGYTF.

By frequency in the sample, this clone is medium-sized. The chain joins TRBV6-8 to TRBJ2-7; 7 bases map to TRBD1. The CDR3 runs 17 residues. Per the germline V gene, CDR1 is MNHGY and CDR2 is SAAAGT. J gave up 0 bases and V 0 bases, and 8 bases lay outside the gene matches. DNA for the CDR3: TGTGCCAGCAGTTACTCCCAGACAGGGTCATCCTCCTACGAGCAGTACTTC. Encoded protein: CASSYSQTGSSSYEQYF.

This clone was counted ten times or more. The sample contains more than one DNA sequence encoding this CDR3. V usage is TRBV11-3 and J usage is TRBJ1-6; maybe TRBD1 (6 bases). CDR1 and CDR2 from the germline V gene are SGHNT and YENEEA. CDR3 size: 15 residues. Trimming cost V 3 bases and J 7 bases, with 13 bases left between them. This CDR3 reads CASSLARGENSPLHF. The CDR3 nucleotides read TGTGCCAGCAGCTTGGCCAGGGGTGAAAATTCACCCCTCCACTTT.

The chain uses TRBV6-8 and TRBJ2-3; D tentatively fits TRBD1 or TRBD2 (5 bases each). This CDR3 is built from 13 residues. The V end was cut by 11 bases, the J end by 4 bases, with 16 bases between. CDR1 is MNHGY and CDR2 is SAAAGT in the germline V gene. The CDR3 protein is CAGVGVPADTQYF. The CDR3 coding sequence is TGTGCCGGCGTGGGGGTTCCCGCAGATACGCAGTATTTT.

This clone appeared many times. The V and J genes are TRBV6-8 and TRBJ2-7, with D maybe TRBD1 (6 bases). The CDR3 length is 12 residues. CDR1 MNHGY and CDR2 SAAAGT come from the germline V gene. V was shortened by 5 bases and J by 4 bases, with 9 bases between the two germline ends. This chain's CDR3 is CASSHQGYEQYV. As DNA, the CDR3 is TGTGCCAGCAGTCACCAGGGGTACGAGCAGTACGTC.

This clone qualifies as medium-sized (0.01 to 0.1%). This chain connects TRBV30 to TRBJ1-1; D not certain. V shed 0 bases and J shed 1 base, with 6 bases lying between them. The CDR3 is 13 residues long. Germline CDR1 and CDR2: GTSNPN and SVGIG (reference sequence). The CDR3 is CAWSVKGNTEAFF. CDR3 sequence (DNA): TGTGCCTGGAGTGTAAAGGGGAACACTGAAGCTTTCTTT.

By frequency in the sample, this clone is medium-sized. The chain employs TRBV11-3 and TRBJ2-2; TRBD1 matches at 8 bases. This CDR3 is 15 amino acids long. The V gene end was trimmed by 3 bases and the J gene end by 6 bases; junction bases not matched to a gene: 6. Germline V gives CDR1 SGHNT, CDR2 YENEEA. The CDR3 sequence: CASSLGTGGAGELFF. The DNA for the CDR3 is TGTGCCAGCAGCTTGGGAACAGGGGGAGCCGGGGAGCTGTTTTTT.

This clone was seen a few times. The chain carries TRBV30 and TRBJ1-3; possibly TRBD1 for D (5 bases). Germline V gene data show CDR1 as GTSNPN and CDR2 as SVGIG (reference sequence). V was clipped by 4 bases and J by 3 bases, with 10 bases between them. The CDR3 totals 13 residues. CDR3 residues: CAWKGDIGNTIYF. The CDR3 DNA follows: TGTGCCTGGAAAGGGGATATTGGAAACACCATATATTTT.

This clone showed up many times. This chain links TRBV11-3 with TRBJ1-2; 7 positions match TRBD1. After removal of 1 base from V and 3 bases from J, the junction contained 5 bases not matched to a gene. Per the germline V gene, CDR1 is SGHNT and CDR2 is YENEEA. The CDR3 covers 15 residues. The DNA of the CDR3 is TGTGCCAGCAGCTTAGTCGACAGGGCGGACTATGGCTACACCTTC. Translated, it gives CASSLVDRADYGYTF.

This clone occurred a few times. The genes are TRBV18 and TRBJ2-2, with a weak D call TRBD1 (5 bases). The germline V and J ends were trimmed by 3 bases and 1 base, with 9 bases remaining between them. The CDR3 runs to 15 residues. The germline V gene has CDR1 KGHSH and CDR2 LQKENI. The CDR3 coding sequence is TGTGCCAGCTCACCTCTCGACAGGAACACCGGGGAGCTGTTTTTT. This codes for CASSPLDRNTGELFF.

This clone was counted only a few times. The genes are TRBV11-3 and TRBJ2-3, with 13 bases fitting TRBD2. Germline V lookup: CDR1 SGHNT, CDR2 YENEEA. Trimming cost V 4 bases and J 6 bases; bases outside gene matches: 7. The CDR3 extends over 16 amino acids. In DNA form, the CDR3 reads TGTGCCAGCAGCTCAGAGGGACTAGCGGGGTGGGATACGCAGTATTTT. The encoded protein is CASSSEGLAGWDTQYF.